This TCR beta chain was profiled in a study of cytomegalovirus exposure and HLA in healthy donors (dated by TCRdb to 2017 to 2019). Describing the broader study: According to an earlier analysis of 587 of the donors, some 180 million T cells yielded over 90 million unique TCR beta sequences and approximately 280 Gb of sequence data. Roughly 300 gigabases of sequencing data and around 87 million unique TCR sequences were included in an early release covering roughly 700 HLA-typed donors. Of the roughly 390 genotyped donors, approximately 81% were placed in the genetic ancestry cluster associated with self-reported Caucasian donors. The study was designed to test whether signatures of past pathogen exposure could be identified by cataloging public T cell receptors. The study used immunosequencing to profile the T cell repertoires of hundreds of subjects and linked those repertoires to cytomegalovirus serostatus. In addition to the first cohort of about 650 subjects, a separate validation cohort of 120 different subjects was used. The study combined high-throughput TCR immunosequencing, statistical association of individual TCRs with disease status, and machine learning to predict cytomegalovirus infection status. In a later analysis, previously published TCR beta repertoires from about 670 donors were re-analyzed and high-resolution HLA genotyping was added so that TCR occurrence patterns could be studied. In the later analysis, no new phenotypic data were used to find candidate immune exposures; instead, reliance was placed on TCR beta sequences and their occurrence across donors. In an earlier analysis of roughly 600 of the donors, high-throughput TCR beta sequencing was used to judge whether each TCR beta V gene segment behaved as functional or pseudogenic. Donor age, sex, ethnicity and CMV serostatus were compiled alongside the repertoire data. Genome-wide SNP genotypes for about 65% of the roughly 700 donors were used in a later genetic analysis, which treated that subset as a discovery cohort. All discovery cohort repertoires had been generated using a single sequencing platform. Both class I and class II loci were covered by HLA typing, at four-digit resolution. Typing coverage differed by locus: A, B, C, DRB1 and DQB1 were typed in roughly 629-630 donors, DQA1 in 500 to 550, DPA1 in approximately 600, and DPB1 in just under 480. Several DR-DQ haplotypes were treated as single units for association and clustering because of strong linkage in the cohort. Among around 400 genotyped donors of the cohort, an average of about 220,000 unique TCR beta nucleotide sequences was sequenced per donor, of which about 19% were non-productive. Results the study describes overall, beyond this receptor: The study gave a list of under 200 TCR beta chains associated with cytomegalovirus. Because some donors lacked HLA typing at each locus, the association tests relied only on the typed subset. For the cohort, immune exposure information was limited to CMV serostatus. In an earlier analysis of a few hundred of the donors, most TCR beta V segments were observed in productive rearrangements about 87% or about 30% of the time, broadly matching IMGT annotations. Roughly uniform sequencing depth across donors was assumed in presence/absence analyses, although this assumption may not hold. According to a later genetic analysis, donors in an Asian-associated ancestry cluster had fewer N-insertions in productive TCRs than the roughly 660-donor mean. Most CMV-associated TCR beta chains appeared to be HLA-restricted in a later analysis, and the HLA associations seemed to be driven largely by CMV exposure. In a later analysis, the rate of TCR association differed among HLA loci, with DRB1 alleles having the most associated TCRs and HLA-C alleles having the fewest. In a later analysis, over 15,000 TCR beta sequences were associated with specific HLA alleles at a false discovery rate of 0.05. Assigning TCR associations to individual alleles was difficult when HLA alleles, especially DR and DQ, strongly co-occurred. Compared with equally common non-associated chains, HLA-associated TCR beta chains in a later analysis were more clonally expanded and had lower generation probabilities. Because counts were too low, seventeen rarely observed V segments, including chromosome 9 orphons, were excluded from the earlier analysis of 500 to 700 of the donors. Most TCR sequences were observed very rarely across donors, whereas some public TCRs were present in many individuals. Some IMGT-functional V segments, including TRBV6-2 and TRBV6-3, could not be distinguished by the 87-base-pair reads and were therefore excluded. The sequencing pipeline was judged likely to have produced a cluster of highly shared sequence variants as a technical artifact. A few of the identified cytomegalovirus-associated TCR beta chains were confirmed in vitro to be specific for cytomegalovirus antigens. An association between a missense DCLRE1C variant and V-gene and J-gene trimming of TCR beta chains was found in a later genetic analysis and replicated in an independent cohort. It was suggested by the authors that the approach could potentially be generalized to other disease states and immunological phenotypes. The classifier was reported to diagnose cytomegalovirus status with high specificity and sensitivity in both the original and validation cohorts. Correlated functional status among segregating V segments might be attributable to linkage disequilibrium, but an unknown experimental factor could not be ruled out. Several of the top co-occurrence clusters appeared to be linked to parvovirus B19, influenza, CMV and Epstein-Barr virus, according to a later analysis. Only TCR beta chains were sequenced in this cohort, and the absence of alpha or paired-chain data limited detectable features. A further reported finding was that TCR beta sequences accurately predicted the HLA-A and HLA-B alleles for most subjects in the first cohort.

Relative to germline, V is 8 bases shorter and J is 4 bases shorter, with 11 bases between their ends. Via the germline V gene, CDR1 is MGHDK and CDR2 SYGVNS. Spanning cysteine to phenylalanine, the CDR3 consists of 12 amino acids. The read is trimmed to its CDR3 DNA, 36 bases read in frame from base 1. The cohort consisted of 600 or so healthy bone marrow donors. Cohort members were all nominally healthy when sampled, although unrecorded immune exposures were likely present. The donor was CMV seronegative and belonged to the group of over 300 seronegative cohort members. Each donor provided a peripheral blood sample, and peripheral blood mononuclear cells were used for TCR beta sequencing. The Qiagen DNeasy Blood Extraction Kit was used to extract genomic DNA from the blood cell samples. Comment on this clone: What this receptor recognizes is not known. Within one base of it there is no much larger clone, and no base qualities were kept.

The library was generated by the immunoSEQ multiplex PCR assay. A mixture of 60 forward primers for TCR Vbeta segments and 13 reverse primers for TCR Jbeta segments was used in the multiplex PCR. The CDR3 region of rearranged TCR beta genes was amplified from genomic DNA with a multiplex PCR assay. Amplified TCR beta libraries were sequenced as 87-base-pair reads on the Illumina HiSeq System. Per the authors' processing: Across the 670 or so repertoires, a later analysis counted 75 million to 90 million unique TCR beta chains, around 10 million of which were shared by at least two donors. Raw reads were error-corrected and collapsed into unique sequences by a nearest-neighbor algorithm in which closely related sequences were merged to remove PCR and sequencing errors. CDR3 sequences were aligned to IMGT reference sequences to assign V, D and J gene segments. For a sequence to be retained, a match of at least six nucleotides to both a V gene segment and a J gene segment was required. Rearrangements were called productive when the CDR3 lacked stop codons and stayed in frame with V and J; all others were non-productive. CDR3 was defined according to IMGT convention as the region running from the second conserved V-encoded cysteine to the conserved J-encoded phenylalanine. Sequences without an unambiguous match to a single V gene segment were excluded from the earlier analysis of 450 to 650 of the donors. In an earlier analysis of 587 of the donors, a V segment was called functional when productive rearrangements were above 56.7%, and segregating when the standard deviation between donors exceeded 5%. A statistical classification framework was built for diagnosing cytomegalovirus status from the catalog of TCR beta chain sequences. A later analysis assigned V and J genes by comparing TCR nucleotide sequences with IMGT/GENE-DB human TR gene sequences. In a later analysis, CDR3 sequences and most-parsimonious VDJ recombination scenarios were assigned using the TCRdist pipeline. In a later analysis, every TCR beta chain was defined by the combination of its CDR3 amino acid sequence and its V-gene family, and reads without a unique V-gene family were dropped. As a way to deal with suspected cross-contamination and a sequencing artifact, a later analysis dropped hundreds of nucleotide sequences that were highly shared and had low generation probability. A later analysis calculated a clonal expansion index for each public chain from normalized within-repertoire ranks of inferred template counts. In a later analysis, generation probabilities were computed with a VDJ recombination model fitted to out-of-frame rearrangements, and the resulting probabilities were checked against IGoR. In a later analysis, TCR-TCR, TCR-HLA and TCR-CMV co-occurrence was scored with hypergeometric tests, and a repertoire-size bias correction was applied to TCR pairs. In a later analysis, false discovery rates were estimated by permuting HLA or CMV assignments 20 times. In a later analysis, co-occurring TCRs were grouped with DBSCAN, and TCRdist sequence similarity was added when clustering was performed within HLA-allele-positive subsets. Repertoires with fewer than 30,000 or more than 120,000 public chains, plus five repertoires with anomalous nucleotide sharing, were excluded from co-occurrence clustering. The table was pulled from immuneACCESS by TCRdb, which kept in-frame rearrangements only. Such tables lose some clones; where checked, under half of the loss comes from unresolved V genes, and the rest has no known cause. D and trimming come from the DNA, and the V and J calls and clone size come from that table. In this sample the table shows 100,000 to 150,000 clones, roughly four fifths of which occur a single time. Of the sample, about 1.9% falls within the top ten clones.

The sample taken for sequencing was PBMCs. The sequence was collected from a man between 45 and 60 years old in good health and CMV-seronegative. The sequence joins TRBV25-1 to TRBJ1-2; tentative D gene TRBD1, with 6 bases matching. CDR3 loop: CASGQGSYGYTF. The DNA sequence is as follows: TGTGCCAGCGGTCAGGGGTCCTATGGCTACACCTTC.